Below, 26 T cell receptor beta chains from the same sample are listed, as sequenced in a study of cytomegalovirus exposure and HLA in healthy donors. The PCR made use of 60 Vbeta and 13 Jbeta primers. The table came from immunoSEQ multiplex PCR; TCRdb's copy has only in-frame clones and leaves some out. The table records 75,000 to 100,000 clones, approximately 75% of them present only once. The sequencing sample was made of PBMCs. These receptors originate from a woman in her 70s in good health and CMV-seropositive.

V is TRBV6-5 and J is TRBJ1-2, with TRBD1 matching 7 bases. The germline gives CDR1 MNHEY, CDR2 SVGAGI. CDR3 length: 15 amino acids. Trimming took 2 bases from V and 2 from J; bases not matched to a gene: 5. The CDR3 reads CASSYRDSKNYGYTF. In nucleotides, the CDR3 is TGTGCCAGCAGTTACCGGGACAGTAAAAACTATGGCTACACCTTC.

This clone was counted only a few times. The rearrangement links TRBV27 to TRBJ2-7; TRBD1 aligns across 7 bases. The CDR3 has 14 residues. Losses at the gene ends were 6 bases for V and 4 bases for J; bases not matched to a gene: 9. CDR1 and CDR2 (germline): MNHEY, SMNVEV (reference sequence). Here the CDR3 reads CASRRTGPLYEQYF. The CDR3 DNA reads as TGTGCCAGCAGGCGGACAGGACCCCTTTACGAGCAGTACTTC.

The rearrangement links TRBV5-6 to TRBJ1-5; D remains ambiguous. Trimming removed 0 bases at V and 4 bases at J, with 11 bases between. This CDR3 is built from 15 residues. Germline-derived CDR1 and CDR2 are SGHDT and YYEEEE. The CDR3 DNA reads TGTGCCAGCAGCTTGGGCCCCCGCGTGAATCAGCCCCAGCATTTT. Its translation is CASSLGPRVNQPQHF.

The chain joins TRBV27 to TRBJ2-1; 8 bases fit TRBD2. There are 14 residues in the CDR3. Germline V lookup: CDR1 MNHEY, CDR2 SMNVEV (reference sequence). V shed 6 bases, J shed 3 bases, and the junction held 4 bases outside the gene matches. The CDR3 sequence: CASRGSGDYNEQFF. DNA for the CDR3: TGTGCCAGCAGGGGTAGCGGGGACTACAATGAGCAGTTCTTC.

This sequence joins TRBV7-2 and TRBJ2-2; D is perhaps TRBD2 (6 bases). CDR1 SGHTA and CDR2 FQGNSA come from the germline V gene. Trimming pared 5 bases from V and 5 bases from J, leaving 18 bases between. The CDR3 consists of 16 residues. CDR3 in amino acids: CASSPIGGWRTGELFF. DNA for the CDR3: TGTGCCAGCAGCCCCATCGGAGGGTGGCGGACCGGGGAGCTGTTTTTT.

The chain carries TRBV18 and TRBJ2-4; possibly TRBD1 for D (6 bases). Germline assignment: CDR1 KGHSH and CDR2 LQKENI. V shed 3 bases and J shed 7 bases, with 13 bases lying between them. The CDR3 length is 14 residues. The CDR3 spells CASSPVDSRNIQYF. In nucleotides, the CDR3 is TGTGCCAGCTCACCGGTGGACAGCCGGAACATTCAGTACTTC.

The rearrangement uses TRBV7-3 and TRBJ2-3; 8 nucleotides align to TRBD2. Looked up from germline, CDR1 is SGHTA and CDR2 is FQGTGA. The junction had 5 bases not matched to a gene; V was cut back by 0 bases and J by 0 bases. There are 17 residues in the CDR3. The CDR3: CASSLTGAGGSTDTQYF. The CDR3 nucleotides read TGTGCCAGCAGCTTAACGGGGGCGGGGGGCAGCACAGATACGCAGTATTTT.

This clone was detected a few times. The rearrangement joins TRBV7-2 to TRBJ2-5, with 9 positions matching TRBD1. Trimming at V came to 5 bases and at J to 4 bases, leaving 5 bases not matched to a gene. Germline-derived CDR1 and CDR2 are SGHTA and FQGNSA. There are 14 residues in the CDR3. CDR3 DNA sequence: TGTGCCAGCAGCAATCGACAGGGGGGAGAGACCCAGTACTTC. It codes for CASSNRQGGETQYF.

This clone came up a few times. CDR3 sequence: CASSPRGGDYEQYF. CDR3 bases: TGTGCCAGCTCACCACGCGGGGGTGACTACGAGCAGTACTTC. The rearrangement joins TRBV18 to TRBJ2-5, with TRBD2 matching 7 bases. The J call may not be correct, given that the DNA end is closer to TRBJ2-7. Germline assignment: CDR1 KGHSH and CDR2 LQKENI. The length of the CDR3 is 14 residues.

This chain connects TRBV11-3 to TRBJ2-1; D may be TRBD1 (5 bases). Trimming shortened V by 0 bases and J by 2 bases, and 8 bases separated the two germline ends. CDR1 is SGHNT, CDR2 YENEEA, per germline. The CDR3 extends over 15 amino acids. CDR3 amino acids: CASSLDQGTYNEQFF. The CDR3 region has the DNA TGTGCCAGCAGCTTAGATCAGGGTACCTACAATGAGCAGTTCTTC.

V usage is TRBV5-5 and J usage is TRBJ2-5; D remains unclear. The CDR3 runs 13 residues. V was cut by 3 bases and J by 2 bases, with 8 bases left in between. Germline V gene data show CDR1 as SGHKS and CDR2 as YYEKEE (reference sequence). The CDR3: CASSYPQQETQYF. CDR3 sequence (DNA): TGTGCCAGCAGCTACCCCCAGCAAGAGACCCAGTACTTC.

This chain connects TRBV5-1 to TRBJ1-2, with TRBD1 matching over 7 bases. CDR1 and CDR2 (germline): SGHRS, YFSETQ. V lost 2 bases and J lost 6; bases outside the gene matches: 1. The CDR3 totals 12 residues. Here the CDR3 DNA reads TGCGCCAGCAGCTTTACAGGGGATGGCTACACCTTC. This codes for CASSFTGDGYTF.

The rearrangement links TRBV6-5 to TRBJ1-3; TRBD1 matches 8 bases. From germline, CDR1 is MNHEY and CDR2 SVGAGI. The CDR3 has 15 amino acids. V gave up 7 bases and J gave up 1 base; unmatched junction bases: 6. As DNA, the CDR3 is TGTGCCAGCAAAACAGGGGGGTTATCTGGAAACACCATATATTTT. Protein sequence: CASKTGGLSGNTIYF.

This chain joins TRBV5-1 and TRBJ2-5, with a possible D match to TRBD1 (6 bases). The J call is doubtful: the DNA matches TRBJ2-7 better. The CDR3 is made up of 14 amino acids. CDR1 and CDR2 from the germline V gene are SGHRS and YFSETQ. The CDR3 nucleotides read TGCGCCAGCAGCTCTCAGGGGTTCTCCTACGAGCAGTACTTC. Its translation: CASSSQGFSYEQYF.

V gene TRBV7-9 combines with J gene TRBJ2-5; D is perhaps TRBD2 (5 bases). The germline V gene encodes CDR1 SEHNR and CDR2 FQNEAQ (reference sequence). Trimming shortened V by 1 base and J by 2 bases, and 11 bases separated the two germline ends. This CDR3 contains 15 residues. CDR3 in DNA: TGTGCCAGCAGCTTAGAAGGGAGTGGACAAGAGACCCAGTACTTC. Translation: CASSLEGSGQETQYF. Based on the CDR3 plus reference TRBV7-9 and TRBJ2-5, the full variable domain is DTGVSQNPRHKITKRGQNVTFRCDPISEHNRLYWYRQTLGQGPEFLTYFQNEAQLEKSRLLSDRFSAERPKGSFSTLEIQRTEQGDSAMYLCASSLEGSGQETQYFGPGTRLLVL.

V and J are TRBV21-1 and TRBJ2-7; TRBD2 is the table's D call and was not checked against the DNA. TRBV21-1 is assigned pseudogene status. The length of the CDR3 is 13 residues. CDR3 in amino acids: CASSRGYSYEQYF. The CDR3 region has the DNA TGTGCCAGCAGCAGAGGATACTCCTACGAGCAGTACTTC.

Of note for this clone: Other DNA sequences in this specimen translate into the identical CDR3. The V gene is TRBV6-5, the J gene TRBJ2-1, with TRBD1 as a possible D gene (6 bases). V dropped 0 bases and J dropped 6 bases, with 9 bases sitting between them. Germline V gene data show CDR1 as MNHEY and CDR2 as SVGAGI. The CDR3 length is 14 residues. CDR3 loop: CASSYSEGGNEQFF. CDR3 nucleotides: TGTGCCAGCAGTTACTCCGAAGGGGGCAATGAGCAGTTCTTC.

The V gene is TRBV12-2, the J gene TRBJ2-1; the D call TRBD1 from the table was never checked on the DNA. TRBV12-2 has pseudogene status. The CDR3 extends over 16 amino acids. CDR3 sequence: CASRLAPGTEDNEQFF. CDR3 nucleotides: TGTGCAAGTCGCTTAGCACCCGGGACAGAGGACAATGAGCAGTTCTTC.

The chain carries TRBV2 and TRBJ1-5; D possibly corresponds to TRBD1 (6 bases). Trimming stripped 5 bases from V and 3 bases from J, with 11 bases between. CDR1 and CDR2 (germline): SNHLY, FYNNEI. The CDR3 is made up of 14 amino acids. The CDR3 bases are TGTGCCAGCAGTTTGACAGGAAACAATCAGCCCCAGCATTTT. Encoded protein: CASSLTGNNQPQHF. The whole variable domain, filled in from reference TRBV2 and TRBJ1-5, reads EPEVTQTPSHQVTQMGQEVILRCVPISNHLYFYWYRQILGQKVEFLVSFYNNEISEKSEIFDDQFSVERPDGSNFTLKIRSTKLEDSAMYFCASSLTGNNQPQHFGDGTRLSIL.

This clone is classed as medium-sized (0.01 to 0.1%). The J gene is TRBJ1-3, the V gene TRBV7-9; D is uncertain. The length of the CDR3 is 12 residues. Germline V gives CDR1 SEHNR, CDR2 FQNEAQ (reference sequence). Trimming took off 6 bases at V and 3 bases at J, with 6 bases between the two ends. DNA of the CDR3: TGTGCCAGCAGAGCGGGTGGAAACACCATATATTTT. Encoded protein: CASRAGGNTIYF.

V is TRBV28 and J is TRBJ1-2; 8 positions agree with TRBD1. Germline lookup yields CDR1 MDHEN and CDR2 SYDVKM. Trimming at V came to 6 bases and at J to 2 bases, leaving 5 bases not matched to a gene. This CDR3 has 14 residues. The CDR3 DNA sequence: TGTGCCAGCAGAGCGGGACAGGAAAACTATGGCTACACCTTC. Protein: CASRAGQENYGYTF.

The V gene is TRBV28, the J gene TRBJ2-2; 8 positions agree with TRBD1. V trimming: 7 bases; J trimming: 6 bases; junction bases outside the gene matches: 4. Per germline, CDR1 MDHEN and CDR2 SYDVKM. The CDR3 is 13 residues long. This chain's CDR3 is CASIQGASGELFF. The CDR3 region has the DNA TGTGCCAGCATCCAGGGGGCCTCCGGGGAGCTGTTTTTT.

The chain has TRBV18 and TRBJ2-7, with 10 bases fitting TRBD2. The CDR3 consists of 15 residues. The germline gives CDR1 KGHSH, CDR2 LQKENI. V trimming: 5 bases; J trimming: 4 bases; junction bases outside the gene matches: 8. The CDR3 bases are TGTGCCAGCTCAAGGACTAGCGGAGAGGCTTACGAGCAGTACTTC. This translates into CASSRTSGEAYEQYF. Full variable domain (remainder filled in from reference TRBV18 and TRBJ2-7): NAGVMQNPRHLVRRRGQEARLRCSPMKGHSHVYWYRQLPEEGLKFMVYLQKENIIDESGMPKERFSAEFPKEGPSILRIQQVVRGDSAAYFCASSRTSGEAYEQYFGPGTRLTVT.

This sequence joins TRBV4-1 and TRBJ2-3, with D possibly TRBD2 on 6 matching bases. CDR1 is MGHRA, CDR2 YSYEKL, per germline. V dropped 1 base and J dropped 4 bases, with 9 bases sitting between them. This CDR3 comprises 14 residues. The CDR3 DNA reads as TGCGCCAGCAGCCAAGGATCGGGGGCAGATACGCAGTATTTT. As protein: CASSQGSGADTQYF.

The CDR3 loop reads CASSFDQGVSYTF. CDR3 nucleotides: TGCGCCAGCAGCTTCGATCAGGGGGTGAGCTACACCTTC. V and J are TRBV5-1 and TRBJ1-2; TRBD1 matches at 7 bases. The CDR3 extends over 13 amino acids. The germline V gene has CDR1 SGHRS and CDR2 YFSETQ. V lost 2 bases and J lost 9; bases outside the gene matches: 7.

The chain uses TRBV9 and TRBJ2-7, with TRBD2 identical over 7 bases. Germline CDR1 and CDR2: SGDLS and YYNGEE. CDR3 length equals 15 residues. The J segment lost 0 bases and the V segment lost 4 bases, leaving 7 bases of the junction unmatched. CDR3 amino acids: CASSPPGRGSYEQYF. DNA of the CDR3: TGTGCCAGCAGCCCCCCGGGGAGGGGCTCCTACGAGCAGTACTTC.